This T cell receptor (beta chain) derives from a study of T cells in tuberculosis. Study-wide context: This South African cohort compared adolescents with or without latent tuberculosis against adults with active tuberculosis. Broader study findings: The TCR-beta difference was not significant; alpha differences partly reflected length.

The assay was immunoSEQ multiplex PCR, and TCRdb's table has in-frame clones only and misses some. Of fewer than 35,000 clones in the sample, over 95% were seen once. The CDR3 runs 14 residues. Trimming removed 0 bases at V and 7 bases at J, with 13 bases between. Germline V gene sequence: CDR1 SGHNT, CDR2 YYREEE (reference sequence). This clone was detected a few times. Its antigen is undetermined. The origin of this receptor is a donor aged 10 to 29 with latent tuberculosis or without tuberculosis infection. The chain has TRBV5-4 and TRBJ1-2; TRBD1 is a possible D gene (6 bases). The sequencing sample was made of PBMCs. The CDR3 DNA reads TGTGCCAGCAGCTTGGAGGTTCAAGGGGGTGGCTACACCTTC. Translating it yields CASSLEVQGGGYTF.